In its sample, the clone carrying this T cell receptor beta chain is large (0.1 to 1%). Antigen specificity is unknown. At one end, the junction sequence differs from germline, possibly due to a read error. The sample belongs to a study of high-grade serous ovarian cancer treatment subgroups. For the study at large: Mean per sample: around 14,000 reads, about 6,900 unique TCR beta rearrangements. Study-wide points: Higher neoantigen levels went with greater TCR clonal relatedness. Different patients shared almost no repertoire; same-patient tumors shared about 0.11 to 0.85.

The germline gives CDR1 SSHAT, CDR2 FNYEAQ (reference sequence). This CDR3 spans 13 amino acids. Tumor tissue was taken before any definitive surgery or chemotherapy was given. Assay used: immunoSEQ multiplex PCR; TCRdb lists only in-frame clones, some missing. The profile shows roughly 2,000 clones, over 60% of them singletons. The TCR was taken from a human donor with high-grade serous ovarian cancer. Sequenced sample: tumor tissue. The chain carries TRBV7-7 and TRBJ2-3; D remains ambiguous. This chain's CDR3 is CASSFARSDTQYF. The CDR3 DNA reads TGTGCTAGCAGCTTTGCGCGGTCGGATACGCAGTATTTT.